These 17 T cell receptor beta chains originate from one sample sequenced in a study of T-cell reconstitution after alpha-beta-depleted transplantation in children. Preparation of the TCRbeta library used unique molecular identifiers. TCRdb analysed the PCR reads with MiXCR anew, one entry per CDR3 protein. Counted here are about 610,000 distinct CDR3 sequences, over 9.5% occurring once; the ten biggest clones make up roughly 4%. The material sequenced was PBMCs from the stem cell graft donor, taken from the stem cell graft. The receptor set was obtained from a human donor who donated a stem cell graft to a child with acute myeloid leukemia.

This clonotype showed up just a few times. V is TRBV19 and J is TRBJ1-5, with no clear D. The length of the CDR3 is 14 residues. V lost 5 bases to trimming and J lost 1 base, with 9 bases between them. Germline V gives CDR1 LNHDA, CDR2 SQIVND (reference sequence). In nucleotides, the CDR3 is TGTGCCAGTAGTGGGAACCTCAGCAATCAGCCCCAGCATTTT. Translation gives CASSGNLSNQPQHF. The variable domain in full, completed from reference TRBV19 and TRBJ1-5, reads DGGITQSPKYLFRKEGQNVTLSCEQNLNHDAMYWYRQDPGQGLRLIYYSQIVNDFQKGDIAEGYSVSREKKESFPLTVTSAQKNPTAFYLCASSGNLSNQPQHFGDGTRLSIL.

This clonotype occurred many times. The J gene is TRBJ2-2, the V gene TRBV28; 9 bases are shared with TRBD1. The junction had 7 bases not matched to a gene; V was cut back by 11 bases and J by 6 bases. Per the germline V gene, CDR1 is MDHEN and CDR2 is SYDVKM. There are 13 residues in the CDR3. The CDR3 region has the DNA TGTGCCGCTCGGACAGGGGATGCCGGGGAGCTGTTTTTT. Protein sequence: CAARTGDAGELFF. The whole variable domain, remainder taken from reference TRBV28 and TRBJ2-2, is DVKVTQSSRYLVKRTGEKVFLECVQDMDHENMFWYRQDPGLGLRLIYFSYDVKMKEKGDIPEGYSVSREKKERFSLILESASTNQTSMYLCAARTGDAGELFFGEGSRLTVL.

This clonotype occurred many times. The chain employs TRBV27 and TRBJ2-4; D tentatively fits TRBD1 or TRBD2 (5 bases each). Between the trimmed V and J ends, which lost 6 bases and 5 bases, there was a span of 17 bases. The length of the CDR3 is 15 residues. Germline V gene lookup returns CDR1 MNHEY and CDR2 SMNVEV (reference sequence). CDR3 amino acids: CASSPIDGGENIQYF. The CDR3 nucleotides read TGTGCCAGCAGCCCGATCGATGGGGGAGAAAACATTCAGTACTTC.

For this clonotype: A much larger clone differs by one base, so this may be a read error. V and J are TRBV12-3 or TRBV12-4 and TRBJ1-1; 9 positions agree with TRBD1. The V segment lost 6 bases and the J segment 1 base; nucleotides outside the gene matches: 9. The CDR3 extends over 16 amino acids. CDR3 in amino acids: CASRLGQGSGNTEAFF. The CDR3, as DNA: TGTGCCAGCAGACTCGGACAGGGGAGTGGGAACACTGAAGCTTTCTTT.

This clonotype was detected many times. CDR3 bases: TGTGCCAGCAGCTTAGAGCGGGGTAGGGTGGAGACCCAGTACTTC. Protein sequence: CASSLERGRVETQYF. This chain connects TRBV7-2 to TRBJ2-5; 7 bases are shared with TRBD2. The CDR3 is 15 residues long. V shed 1 base and J 5 bases; nucleotides not matched to a gene: 7. Per germline, CDR1 SGHTA and CDR2 FQGNSA. The complete variable domain, with remaining parts taken from reference TRBV7-2 and TRBJ2-5, reads GAGVSQSPSNKVTEKGKDVELRCDPISGHTALYWYRQSLGQGLEFLIYFQGNSAPDKSGLPSDRFSAERTGGSVSTLTIQRTQQEDSAVYLCASSLERGRVETQYFGPGTRLLVL.

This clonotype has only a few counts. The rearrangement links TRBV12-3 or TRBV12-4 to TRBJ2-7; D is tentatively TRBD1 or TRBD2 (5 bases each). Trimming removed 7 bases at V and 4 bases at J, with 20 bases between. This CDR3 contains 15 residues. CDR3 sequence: CASNTKGRPGYEQYF. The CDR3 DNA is TGTGCCAGCAACACTAAGGGACGTCCCGGTTACGAGCAGTACTTC.

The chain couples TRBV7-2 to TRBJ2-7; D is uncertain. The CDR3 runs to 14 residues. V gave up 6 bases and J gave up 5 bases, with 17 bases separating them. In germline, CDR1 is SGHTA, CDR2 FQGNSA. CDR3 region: CASSFPTSGHEQYF. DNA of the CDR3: TGTGCCAGCAGTTTTCCCACATCGGGCCACGAGCAGTACTTC. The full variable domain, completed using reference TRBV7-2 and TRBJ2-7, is GAGVSQSPSNKVTEKGKDVELRCDPISGHTALYWYRQSLGQGLEFLIYFQGNSAPDKSGLPSDRFSAERTGGSVSTLTIQRTQQEDSAVYLCASSFPTSGHEQYFGPGTRLTVT.

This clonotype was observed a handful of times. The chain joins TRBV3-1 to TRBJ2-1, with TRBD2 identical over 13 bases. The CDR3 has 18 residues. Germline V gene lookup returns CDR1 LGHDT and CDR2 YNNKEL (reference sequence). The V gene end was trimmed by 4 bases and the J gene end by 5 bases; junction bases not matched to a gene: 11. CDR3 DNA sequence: TGTGCCAGCAGCCCTGGACTAGCGGGAGTTAAACTCGACAATGAGCAGTTCTTC. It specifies CASSPGLAGVKLDNEQFF.

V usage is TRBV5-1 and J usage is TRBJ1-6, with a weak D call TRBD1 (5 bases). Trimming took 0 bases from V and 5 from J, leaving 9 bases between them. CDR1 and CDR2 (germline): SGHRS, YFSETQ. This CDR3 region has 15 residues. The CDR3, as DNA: TGCGCCAGCAGCTTGGCAGGGAAGGATAATTCACCCCTCCACTTT. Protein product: CASSLAGKDNSPLHF.

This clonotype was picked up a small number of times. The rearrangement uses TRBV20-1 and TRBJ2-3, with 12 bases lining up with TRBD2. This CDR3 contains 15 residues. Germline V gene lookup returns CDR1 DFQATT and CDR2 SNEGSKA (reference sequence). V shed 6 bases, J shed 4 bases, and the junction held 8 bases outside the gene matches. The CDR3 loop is CSAPRLAGVPDTQYF. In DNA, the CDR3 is TGCAGTGCCCCCAGACTAGCGGGAGTCCCAGATACGCAGTATTTT.

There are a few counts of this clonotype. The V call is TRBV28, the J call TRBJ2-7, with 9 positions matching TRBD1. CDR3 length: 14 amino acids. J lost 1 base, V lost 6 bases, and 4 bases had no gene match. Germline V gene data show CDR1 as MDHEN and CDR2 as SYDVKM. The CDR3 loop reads CASSRTGASYEQYF. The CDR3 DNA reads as TGTGCCAGCAGCCGGACAGGGGCATCCTACGAGCAGTACTTC. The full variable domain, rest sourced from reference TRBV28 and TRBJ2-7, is DVKVTQSSRYLVKRTGEKVFLECVQDMDHENMFWYRQDPGLGLRLIYFSYDVKMKEKGDIPEGYSVSREKKERFSLILESASTNQTSMYLCASSRTGASYEQYFGPGTRLTVT.

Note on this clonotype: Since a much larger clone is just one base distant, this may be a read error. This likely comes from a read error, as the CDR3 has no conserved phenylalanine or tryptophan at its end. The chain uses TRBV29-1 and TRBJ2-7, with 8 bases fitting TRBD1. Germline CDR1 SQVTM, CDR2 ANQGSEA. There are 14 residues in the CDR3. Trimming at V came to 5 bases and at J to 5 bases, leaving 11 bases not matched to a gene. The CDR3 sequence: CSVQGGPGGHEQYL. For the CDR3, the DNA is TGCAGCGTTCAAGGGGGCCCAGGGGGCCACGAGCAGTACCTC.

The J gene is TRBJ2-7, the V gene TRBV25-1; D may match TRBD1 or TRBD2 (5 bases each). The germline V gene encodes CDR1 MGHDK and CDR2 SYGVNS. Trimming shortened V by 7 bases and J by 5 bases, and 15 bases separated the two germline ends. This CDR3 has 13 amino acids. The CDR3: CASNGRESDEQYF. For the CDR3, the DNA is TGTGCCAGCAATGGCAGGGAGTCGGACGAGCAGTACTTC.

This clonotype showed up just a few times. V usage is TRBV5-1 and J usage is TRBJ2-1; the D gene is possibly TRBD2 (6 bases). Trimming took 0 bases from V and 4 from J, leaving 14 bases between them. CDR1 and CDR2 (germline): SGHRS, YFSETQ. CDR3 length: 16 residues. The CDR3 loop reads CASSLEGISGYNEQFF. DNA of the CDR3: TGCGCCAGCAGCTTGGAAGGCATTAGCGGATACAATGAGCAGTTCTTC.

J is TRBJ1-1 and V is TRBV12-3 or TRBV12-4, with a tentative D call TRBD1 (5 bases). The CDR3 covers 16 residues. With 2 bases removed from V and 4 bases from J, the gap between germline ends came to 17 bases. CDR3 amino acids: CASSLPSLGGATEAFF. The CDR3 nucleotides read TGTGCCAGCAGTTTACCATCACTTGGGGGAGCCACTGAAGCTTTCTTT.

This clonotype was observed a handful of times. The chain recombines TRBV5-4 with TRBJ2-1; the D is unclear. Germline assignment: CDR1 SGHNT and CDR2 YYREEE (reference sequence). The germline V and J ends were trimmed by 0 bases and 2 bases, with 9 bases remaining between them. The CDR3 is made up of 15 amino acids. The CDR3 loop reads CASSLDFGAYNEQFF. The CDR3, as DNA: TGTGCCAGCAGCTTGGACTTCGGCGCCTACAATGAGCAGTTCTTC.

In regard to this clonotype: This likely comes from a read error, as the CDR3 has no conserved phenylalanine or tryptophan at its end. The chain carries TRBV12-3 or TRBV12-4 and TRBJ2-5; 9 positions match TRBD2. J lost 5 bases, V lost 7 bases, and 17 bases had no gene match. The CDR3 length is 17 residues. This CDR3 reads CASIPTGIAGVQETQYY. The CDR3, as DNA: TGTGCCAGCATACCAACCGGAATAGCGGGAGTTCAGGAGACCCAGTACTAC.